This T cell receptor beta chain was recorded in a study of T cell responses to AZD1222 COVID-19 vaccine. Study observations and caveats: Baseline antibody screening turned up just six or seven seropositive AZD1222 recipients. The donor cohort was predominantly white British with a female majority, and clonal diversity may have been underestimated.

Data came from immunoSEQ multiplex PCR; TCRdb stores just in-frame clones and leaves some out. Seen here are fewer than 55,000 clones, roughly 87% observed once, and the top ten hold over 30%. This clone came up once. What it recognizes is unknown. Second-dose recipients at about 4 or about 12 weeks were treated as one pooled group. CDR1 is MNHEY and CDR2 is SVGAGI in the germline V gene. The CDR3 length is 12 residues. J lost 4 bases, V lost 8 bases, and 2 bases had no gene match. This sequence joins TRBV6-5 and TRBJ1-1; 9 nucleotides agree with TRBD1. This clonotype was obtained from an adult who received the AZD1222 COVID-19 vaccine. The sample here was peripheral blood, taken 28 days after the second AZD1222 dose. The CDR3 DNA sequence: TGTGCCAGCCTGGACAGGGGCACTGAAGCTTTCTTT. Translation gives CASLDRGTEAFF.